This TCR beta chain derives from a study of identical twins. This clonotype has just a few counts. Its antigen is not known. Whole-study findings and limits: For out-of-frame beta sequences, excess twin sharing was weaker.

MiXCR was run by TCRdb on the 5' RACE reads, yielding one entry per CDR3 protein. The sample records approximately 890,000 distinct CDR3 sequences, 10% to 15% being singletons. The CDR3 has 16 amino acids. Trimming took 2 bases from V and 4 from J; bases not matched to a gene: 11. Germline V gives CDR1 SQVTM, CDR2 ANQGSEA. These same data were also listed under a study on yellow fever vaccine responses in identical twins.

The source is a woman under 30 in good health. Sequencing used PBMCs. This chain links TRBV29-1 with TRBJ2-1; 7 nucleotides line up with TRBD1. The CDR3 loop is CSVESPGTANYNEQFF. CDR3 sequence (DNA): TGCAGCGTTGAAAGTCCCGGGACAGCGAATTACAATGAGCAGTTCTTC.